This T cell receptor beta chain came from a study of identical twins. Study-wide points: With abundant cord blood beta clonotypes, insertions were fewer; memory repertoires showed no such pattern.

This clonotype showed up many times. Antigen: not known. CDR3 length equals 13 residues. Germline trimming cut 6 bases from V and 1 base from J; bases unmatched to any gene: 4. CDR1 and CDR2 from the germline V gene are SQVTM and ANQGSEA. Template switching supplied a universal primer site; unique molecular identifiers were carried on the cDNA. In TCRdb, the 5' RACE reads were re-called with MiXCR into one record per CDR3 protein. The sample yields about 290,000 distinct CDR3 sequences, over 8.5% seen once. This sample also belongs to another study, concerning yellow fever vaccine responses in identical twins.

The V call is TRBV29-1, the J call TRBJ2-7; 9 positions match TRBD2. Sequenced: CD8+ T cells sorted from blood. The source is a woman between 18 and 29 years old in good health. CDR3 in amino acids: CSVLAGTSYEQYF. CDR3 DNA: TGCAGCGTGCTAGCGGGAACTTCCTACGAGCAGTACTTC.